These 5 T cell receptor beta chains were sequenced from one sample in a study of cytomegalovirus exposure and HLA in healthy donors. Vbeta (60) and Jbeta (13) primers were used in the PCR. Produced via immunoSEQ multiplex PCR; TCRdb's table is partial and in-frame only. Among 55,000 to 70,000 clones listed, about 77% were seen once. Sequenced input: PBMCs. Receptors were obtained from a woman in her 30s in good health and CMV-seronegative.

This clone has only one observation. The chain combines TRBV7-7 with TRBJ2-7, with 8 bases aligning to TRBD2. The CDR3 spans 16 residues. In germline, CDR1 is SSHAT, CDR2 FNYEAQ (reference sequence). This chain's CDR3 is CASSLSGVAGSQVQYV. In DNA, the CDR3 is TGTGCTAGCAGCTTAAGTGGGGTAGCGGGATCTCAGGTGCAGTACGTC.

The rearrangement links TRBV9 to TRBJ2-2; D ambiguous. This CDR3 is 13 amino acids long. Germline V gene lookup returns CDR1 SGDLS and CDR2 YYNGEE. V was clipped by 2 bases and J by 3 bases, with 5 bases between them. CDR3 nucleotides: TGTGCCAGCAGCGTTGACTACACCGGGGAGCTGTTTTTT. It translates to CASSVDYTGELFF.

The chain carries TRBV28 and TRBJ2-3; no clear D. Germline lookup yields CDR1 MDHEN and CDR2 SYDVKM. This CDR3 is built from 14 residues. V shed 7 bases and J shed 1 base, with 12 bases lying between them. The DNA for the CDR3 is TGTGCCAGCACCCGCCGCGGTCGCACAGATACGCAGTATTTT. Protein product: CASTRRGRTDTQYF.

The rearrangement joins TRBV5-4 to TRBJ2-2; D is unresolved. The length of the CDR3 is 13 residues. The germline gives CDR1 SGHNT, CDR2 YYREEE (reference sequence). Trimming stripped 0 bases from V and 6 bases from J, with 6 bases between. CDR3 in amino acids: CASSLALSGELFF. In DNA form, the CDR3 reads TGTGCCAGCAGCTTGGCCCTGTCCGGGGAGCTGTTTTTT.

This chain links TRBV19 with TRBJ2-7; possibly TRBD2 for D (5 bases). Germline loops: CDR1 LNHDA, CDR2 SQIVND (reference sequence). With 4 bases removed from V and 3 bases from J, the gap between germline ends came to 13 bases. The CDR3 runs to 14 residues. CDR3 DNA sequence: TGTGCCAGTAGTACCCCCGGGATGAACTACGAGCAGTACTTC. The encoded protein is CASSTPGMNYEQYF.